A selection of T cell receptor beta chains follows, all from one sample in a study of Ad26.COV2.S vaccination and SARS-CoV-2 variants. Generated by immunoSEQ multiplex PCR, the TCRdb table keeps only in-frame clones and is missing some. Of about half a million clones detected, about 89% appear once; the ten largest clones hold more than 1.5%. The sequencing here drew on peripheral blood, taken in a trial of Ad26.COV2.S vaccine versus placebo. These receptors all come from a person aged 18 to 59 who received the Ad26.COV2.S COVID-19 vaccine or a placebo. Each CDR3 is given with its conserved first and last residue. The order of the fields is V gene, CDR3 protein.

v_call: TRBV4-3
cdr3_aa: CASSQVTTGGTEAFF

v_call: TRBV19
cdr3_aa: CASTSTGSVTQYF

v_call: TRBV28
cdr3_aa: CASSSGAAGGPSKANYGYTF

v_call: TRBV5-1
cdr3_aa: CASSLVSANNSPLHF

v_call: TRBV3-1/TRBV3-2
cdr3_aa: CASSHGARLAGSDEQYF

v_call: TRBV5-6
cdr3_aa: CASSLDYGYTF

v_call: TRBV12-3/TRBV12-4
cdr3_aa: CASNKGRQLFF

v_call: TRBV7-2
cdr3_aa: CASSLKTGGSPLHF

v_call: TRBV3-1/TRBV3-2
cdr3_aa: CASRRSSGGTYEQYF

v_call: TRBV4-1
cdr3_aa: CASSQDSGVPYGYTF

v_call: TRBV6-6
cdr3_aa: CASSYSLGAGGYTF

v_call: TRBV6-5
cdr3_aa: CASSYAGFSGNTIYF

v_call: TRBV2
cdr3_aa: CASKTGTSGSNEQFF

v_call: TRBV4-3
cdr3_aa: CASSQRALTSTDTQYF

v_call: TRBV15
cdr3_aa: CATSRPGQGRNQPQHF

v_call: TRBV12-3/TRBV12-4
cdr3_aa: CASIKQGATEAFF

v_call: TRBV30
cdr3_aa: CAWSVTGYNSPLHF

v_call: TRBV4-2
cdr3_aa: CASSQGPGGTNEKLFF

v_call: TRBV18
cdr3_aa: CASSPTVSSYNEQFF

v_call: TRBV25-1
cdr3_aa: CASSDPGGYSYEQYF

v_call: TRBV13
cdr3_aa: CASSPNRGRITDTQYF

v_call: TRBV27
cdr3_aa: CASKNREGFYGYTF

v_call: TRBV3-1/TRBV3-2
cdr3_aa: CASSLKGASGNTIYF

v_call: TRBV18
cdr3_aa: CASSPGLAGTDTQYF

v_call: TRBV5-8
cdr3_aa: CASSTGLAGYTF

v_call: TRBV28
cdr3_aa: CASKSGTSYNEQFF

v_call: TRBV27
cdr3_aa: CASSTRAGETQYF

v_call: TRBV10-2
cdr3_aa: CASRGLAGVDSYNEQFF